The clone carrying this T cell receptor (beta chain) was counted ten times or more. Antigen unknown. The source of the sample is a study of metastatic and nonmetastatic thyroid tumors. For the study at large: The study looked at repertoires side by side in blood and in tumor or nodule tissue from malignant and benign thyroid patients.

MiXCR was used by TCRdb to re-call the PCR reads. The sample contains 28,000 or so clones, roughly 15% of which appear only once. Prior to thyroid surgery, none of the patients had received any treatment. Study-wide results and limits: Significantly greater TCR beta diversity was reportedly found in malignant thyroid tumors than in benign nodules (in blood and tumor).

This CDR3 region has 14 residues. The J segment lost 9 bases and the V segment lost 6 bases, leaving 5 bases of the junction unmatched. Per the germline V gene, CDR1 is SNHLY and CDR2 is FYNNEI. The V call is TRBV2, the J call TRBJ1-6; 10 bases agree with TRBD1. The sample consisted of blood. This TCR came from a female donor with papillary thyroid cancer or a benign thyroid nodule (not recorded which). Some clones in this sample may be carry-over from other donors' samples. As DNA, the CDR3 is TGTGCCAGCAGGGGGACAGGGGAACTTTCACCCCTCCACTTT. Amino acids: CASRGTGELSPLHF. Full variable domain (rest looked up from reference TRBV2 and TRBJ1-6): EPEVTQTPSHQVTQMGQEVILRCVPISNHLYFYWYRQILGQKVEFLVSFYNNEISEKSEIFDDQFSVERPDGSNFTLKIRSTKLEDSAMYFCASRGTGELSPLHFGNGTRLTVT.